Shown below are 10 T cell receptor beta chains from a single sample sequenced in a study of blood T cell repertoires in COVID-19. Assay used: immunoSEQ multiplex PCR; TCRdb lists only in-frame clones, some missing. This table has roughly 120,000 clones, roughly 87% appearing once. The material sequenced was peripheral blood. The receptors shown here come from a man older than 75 with acute or convalescent COVID-19.

The rearrangement uses TRBV27 and TRBJ1-5; TRBD1 matches at 8 bases. The junction had 12 bases not matched to a gene; V was cut back by 5 bases and J by 6 bases. This CDR3 spans 16 amino acids. Germline V gene lookup returns CDR1 MNHEY and CDR2 SMNVEV (reference sequence). CDR3 sequence reads: CASSAGTGGSSQPQHF. Written as DNA, the CDR3 is TGTGCCAGCAGTGCCGGGACAGGAGGGTCTAGTCAGCCCCAGCATTTT.

The chain uses TRBV6-6 and TRBJ1-2; TRBD1 is a possible D gene (6 bases). The germline CDR1 and CDR2 sequences are MNHNY and SVGAGI (reference sequence). This CDR3 contains 13 residues. Trimming stripped 7 bases from V and 2 bases from J, with 11 bases between. DNA for the CDR3: TGTGCCAGCAATGTCCAGGGGAACTATGGCTACACCTTC. Translation gives CASNVQGNYGYTF.

The chain has TRBV7-2 and TRBJ2-2; 9 positions match TRBD2. V shed 5 bases and J 4 bases; nucleotides not matched to a gene: 11. In germline, CDR1 is SGHTA, CDR2 FQGNSA. This CDR3 has 17 residues. The CDR3 DNA sequence: TGTGCCAGCAGCCGTACCTCTCTAGCGGGATTCACCGGGGAGCTGTTTTTT. Amino acids: CASSRTSLAGFTGELFF.

The chain employs TRBV6-5 and TRBJ1-5; a weak D match, TRBD1 (5 bases). Between the trimmed V and J ends, which lost 4 bases and 9 bases, there was a span of 16 bases. Germline V lookup: CDR1 MNHEY, CDR2 SVGAGI. This CDR3 comprises 14 residues. CDR3 sequence reads: CASSFRGEAMPQHF. CDR3 DNA: TGTGCCAGCAGTTTCCGGGGGGAGGCCATGCCCCAGCATTTT.

The genes are TRBV3-1 (or the pseudogene TRBV3-2) and TRBJ2-3; 8 bases match TRBD2. Losses at the gene ends were 1 base for V and 15 bases for J; bases not matched to a gene: 15. The V gene's germline CDR1 is LGHDT and CDR2 YNNKEL (reference sequence). The CDR3 runs to 15 residues. CDR3 residues: CASSQARTSGPSAYF. The CDR3 coding sequence is TGTGCCAGCAGCCAAGCGCGTACTAGCGGTCCCAGCGCCTATTTT.

The table lists this clone with a count of one. The chain recombines TRBV5-4 with TRBJ2-1, with a weak D call TRBD1 (5 bases). The germline V and J ends were trimmed by 4 bases and 10 bases, with 18 bases remaining between them. This CDR3 spans 14 amino acids. Germline V gene data show CDR1 as SGHNT and CDR2 as YYREEE (reference sequence). The chain's CDR3 is CASSRQGSTAEQFF. The CDR3 DNA reads TGTGCCAGCAGCCGCCAGGGTAGCACCGCGGAGCAGTTCTTC.

V usage is TRBV3-1 (or the pseudogene TRBV3-2) and J usage is TRBJ1-4, with 9 positions matching TRBD1. The germline gives CDR1 LGHDT, CDR2 YNNKEL (reference sequence). V was pared by 2 bases and J by 0 bases, with 7 bases of the junction left unmatched. This CDR3 comprises 18 residues. CDR3 sequence: CASSQRDRVGPTNEKLFF. CDR3 bases: TGTGCCAGCAGCCAAAGGGACAGGGTAGGACCAACTAATGAAAAACTGTTTTTT.

The gene calls are TRBV6-5 and TRBJ1-4, with a tentative D call TRBD1 (5 bases). The germline V gene has CDR1 MNHEY and CDR2 SVGAGI. V was pared by 4 bases and J by 7 bases, with 16 bases between. The CDR3 has 15 amino acids. The CDR3 sequence is CASSLRQLSSEKLFF. The CDR3 DNA follows: TGTGCCAGCAGTTTAAGACAGCTGTCGAGTGAAAAACTGTTTTTT.

The rearrangement joins TRBV11-3 to TRBJ2-3, with 8 bases aligning to TRBD2. V dropped 5 bases and J dropped 3; count of bases not matched to a gene: 10. CDR1 is SGHNT, CDR2 YENEEA, per germline. CDR3 size: 16 residues. CDR3 protein: CASSHAVAGITDTQYF. CDR3 DNA: TGTGCCAGCAGCCACGCGGTAGCGGGGATAACAGATACGCAGTATTTT.

This chain uses TRBV9 with TRBJ2-5; TRBD1 is a possible D gene (5 bases). This CDR3 spans 16 amino acids. Trimming left V 0 bases short and J 1 base short, with 13 bases between. From germline, CDR1 is SGDLS and CDR2 YYNGEE. The CDR3 bases are TGTGCCAGCAGCGTAGTTGAAGGGGTCGGCCAAGAGACCCAGTACTTC. The encoded protein is CASSVVEGVGQETQYF.